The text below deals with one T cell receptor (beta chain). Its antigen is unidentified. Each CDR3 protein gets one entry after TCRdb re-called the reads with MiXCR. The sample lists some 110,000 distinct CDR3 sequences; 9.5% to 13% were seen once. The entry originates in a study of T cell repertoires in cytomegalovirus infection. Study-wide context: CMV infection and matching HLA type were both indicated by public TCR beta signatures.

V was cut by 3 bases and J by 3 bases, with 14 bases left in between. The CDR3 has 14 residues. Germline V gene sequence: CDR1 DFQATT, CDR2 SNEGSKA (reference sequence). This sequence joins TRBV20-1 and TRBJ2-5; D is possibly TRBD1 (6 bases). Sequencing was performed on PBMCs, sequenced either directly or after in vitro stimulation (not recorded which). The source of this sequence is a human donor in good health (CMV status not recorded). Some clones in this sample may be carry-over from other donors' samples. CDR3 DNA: TGCAGTGCTAGTGACAGGTGGGGGAAAGAGACCCAGTACTTC. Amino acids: CSASDRWGKETQYF.